These T cell receptor beta chains were read from a single sample in a study of blood T cell repertoires in COVID-19. The method was immunoSEQ multiplex PCR; TCRdb's version includes in-frame clones alone and lacks a portion of them. The sample contains 310,000 or so clones, just over 85% of which appear only once. Sequenced material: PBMCs or T cells enriched from blood (not recorded which). Receptor source: a woman between 18 and 30 years old who had recovered from COVID-19. The CDR3 runs from the conserved cysteine through the conserved F or W. Each record gives: V gene, D gene, clone size, J gene, CDR3 DNA, CDR3 protein. D genes are given only for firm matches. Only part of the rows carry a size: once, few, many, or a class if the clone is expanded.

V gene: TRBV10-3; D gene: TRBD1; clone size: .; J gene: TRBJ1-1; CDR3 DNA: TGTGCCACCGCGACAGGGCTGAACACTGAAGCTTTCTTT; CDR3 protein: CATATGLNTEAFF
V gene: TRBV28; D gene: TRBD1; clone size: .; J gene: TRBJ2-7; CDR3 DNA: TGTGCCAGCAGGCGACAGGGGTCGGGCTACGAGCAGTACTTC; CDR3 protein: CASRRQGSGYEQYF
V gene: TRBV19; D gene: .; clone size: .; J gene: TRBJ1-2; CDR3 DNA: TGTGCCAGTAGTATAATGGTTGCACCGACGACATATGGCTACACCTTC; CDR3 protein: CASSIMVAPTTYGYTF
V gene: TRBV30; D gene: TRBD2; clone size: .; J gene: TRBJ2-7; CDR3 DNA: TGTGCCTGCTCCGGGACTAGCGGGATATACGAGCAGTACTTC; CDR3 protein: CACSGTSGIYEQYF
V gene: TRBV5-1; D gene: .; clone size: once; J gene: TRBJ2-2; CDR3 DNA: TGCGCCAGCAGCTTACAGGTTACCGGGGAGCTGTTTTTT; CDR3 protein: CASSLQVTGELFF
V gene: TRBV19; D gene: TRBD2; clone size: .; J gene: TRBJ2-5; CDR3 DNA: TGTGCCAGTAGTATGGAAGGACTAGCGGGTAAAGAGACCCAGTACTTC; CDR3 protein: CASSMEGLAGKETQYF
V gene: TRBV7-9; D gene: TRBD2; clone size: .; J gene: TRBJ2-7; CDR3 DNA: TGTGCCAGCAGCCACACCTCCTGGACTAGCGGGAGGTCTTCCTACGAGCAGTACTTC; CDR3 protein: CASSHTSWTSGRSSYEQYF
V gene: TRBV28; D gene: .; clone size: once; J gene: TRBJ2-7; CDR3 DNA: TGTGCCAGCCGGGCGAGAGGGGGCTCCTACGAGCAGTACTTC; CDR3 protein: CASRARGGSYEQYF
V gene: TRBV7-9; D gene: .; clone size: .; J gene: TRBJ1-6; CDR3 DNA: TGTGCCAGCAGCCTCAACATCGATAATTCACCCCTCCACTTT; CDR3 protein: CASSLNIDNSPLHF
V gene: TRBV6-5; D gene: .; clone size: .; J gene: TRBJ1-2; CDR3 DNA: TGTGCCAGCAGTTATGACAGGTCGAACTATGGCTACACCTTC; CDR3 protein: CASSYDRSNYGYTF
V gene: TRBV28; D gene: .; clone size: few; J gene: TRBJ1-5; CDR3 DNA: TGTGCCAGCAGTGGGCCCGATCAGCCCCAGCATTTT; CDR3 protein: CASSGPDQPQHF
V gene: TRBV25-1; D gene: TRBD1; clone size: .; J gene: TRBJ1-2; CDR3 DNA: TGTGCCAGCAGTGAAGCTGGCAGGGGGCATTATGGCTACACCTTC; CDR3 protein: CASSEAGRGHYGYTF
V gene: TRBV5-1; D gene: .; clone size: .; J gene: TRBJ2-7; CDR3 DNA: TGCGCCAGCAGCTTTACAGGGGAGGTAACCTACGAGCAGTACTTC; CDR3 protein: CASSFTGEVTYEQYF
V gene: TRBV13; D gene: TRBD2; clone size: .; J gene: TRBJ2-7; CDR3 DNA: TGTGCCAGCAGCTTAACCCCCGGGGGTAGCGGGGGGTACTTTACCTACGAGCAGTACTTC; CDR3 protein: CASSLTPGGSGGYFTYEQYF
V gene: TRBV5-1; D gene: .; clone size: .; J gene: TRBJ2-7; CDR3 DNA: TGCGCCAGCAGCTTGGCCACAGGGCATGCCTACGAGCAGTACTTC; CDR3 protein: CASSLATGHAYEQYF
V gene: TRBV3-1/TRBV3-2; D gene: .; clone size: .; J gene: TRBJ2-7; CDR3 DNA: TGTGCCAGCAGCCCGGGACAAACCTACGAGCAGTACTTC; CDR3 protein: CASSPGQTYEQYF
V gene: TRBV10-3; D gene: TRBD1; clone size: .; J gene: TRBJ1-2; CDR3 DNA: TGTGCCATCAGGCAGGGGGCTGGCCCTGGCTACACCTTC; CDR3 protein: CAIRQGAGPGYTF
V gene: TRBV19; D gene: .; clone size: .; J gene: TRBJ1-5; CDR3 DNA: TGTGCCAGTACGGGGGGCGGTAGCAATCAGCCCCAGCATTTT; CDR3 protein: CASTGGGSNQPQHF
V gene: TRBV28; D gene: TRBD1; clone size: .; J gene: TRBJ1-5; CDR3 DNA: TGTGCCAGCAGTTTAGACAGGGAACTTAATCAGCCCCAGCATTTT; CDR3 protein: CASSLDRELNQPQHF
V gene: TRBV12-3/TRBV12-4; D gene: .; clone size: .; J gene: TRBJ2-7; CDR3 DNA: TGTGCCAGCAGTACTCTAGCTCTAGGTGAGCAGTACTTC; CDR3 protein: CASSTLALGEQYF
V gene: TRBV12-5; D gene: .; clone size: .; J gene: TRBJ1-6; CDR3 DNA: TGTGCTAGTGGTTTGACAGGTGAATCACCCCTCCACTTT; CDR3 protein: CASGLTGESPLHF
V gene: TRBV30; D gene: TRBD1; clone size: .; J gene: TRBJ2-5; CDR3 DNA: TGTGCCTGGAGTCATCCCGGACAGGGGGCCGAGACCCAGTACTTC; CDR3 protein: CAWSHPGQGAETQYF
V gene: TRBV9; D gene: .; clone size: .; J gene: TRBJ1-2; CDR3 DNA: TGTGCCAGCAGCTCGCGGGACGCAGCTAACTATGGCTACACCTTC; CDR3 protein: CASSSRDAANYGYTF
V gene: TRBV4-1; D gene: .; clone size: many; J gene: TRBJ1-1; CDR3 DNA: TGCGCCAGCAGCCAACTCCGGTCCCAAAAAGCTTTCTTT; CDR3 protein: CASSQLRSQKAFF
V gene: TRBV10-3; D gene: .; clone size: few; J gene: TRBJ2-7; CDR3 DNA: TGTGCCATGGGGGCCGGTGGGACCCACTACGAGCAGTACTTC; CDR3 protein: CAMGAGGTHYEQYF
V gene: TRBV9; D gene: TRBD1; clone size: .; J gene: TRBJ2-1; CDR3 DNA: TGTGCCAGCAGCGTACTTGGGACAGGGGGCGATGAGCAGTTCTTC; CDR3 protein: CASSVLGTGGDEQFF
V gene: TRBV30; D gene: .; clone size: .; J gene: TRBJ1-5; CDR3 DNA: TGTGCCTGGAGTTGGGCCCATATCAATCAGCCCCAGCATTTT; CDR3 protein: CAWSWAHINQPQHF
V gene: TRBV11-1; D gene: .; clone size: once; J gene: TRBJ1-3; CDR3 DNA: TGTGCCAGCAGCCGTCGCGGGGCGAGGAACACCATATATTTT; CDR3 protein: CASSRRGARNTIYF
V gene: TRBV5-8; D gene: .; clone size: .; J gene: TRBJ1-1; CDR3 DNA: TGTGCCAGCAGCTTGTGGGGAGGAGCGAACACTGAAGCTTTCTTT; CDR3 protein: CASSLWGGANTEAFF
V gene: TRBV20-1; D gene: .; clone size: .; J gene: TRBJ1-4; CDR3 DNA: TGCAGTGCTAGGGGGGGGGAAAAACTGTTTTTT; CDR3 protein: CSARGGEKLFF
V gene: TRBV7-9; D gene: TRBD1; clone size: .; J gene: TRBJ1-1; CDR3 DNA: TGTGCCAGCAGCCCCCCGGGACAGGGAGAAAACACTGAAGCTTTCTTT; CDR3 protein: CASSPPGQGENTEAFF
V gene: TRBV5-8; D gene: TRBD2; clone size: .; J gene: TRBJ2-7; CDR3 DNA: TGTGCCAGCACCCAGCGGGAGGCGGGGCGGGAGCAGTACTTC; CDR3 protein: CASTQREAGREQYF
V gene: TRBV5-6; D gene: .; clone size: few; J gene: TRBJ2-1; CDR3 DNA: TGTGCCAGCAGCTCGGTAGTAAGGACAGCTGGCTCCTACAATGAGCAGTTCTTC; CDR3 protein: CASSSVVRTAGSYNEQFF
V gene: TRBV7-2; D gene: TRBD2; clone size: .; J gene: TRBJ2-2; CDR3 DNA: TGTGCCAGCAGCTTTACTCTAGCGGGGGGCCCCAGGGAGCTGTTTTTT; CDR3 protein: CASSFTLAGGPRELFF
V gene: TRBV7-9; D gene: TRBD1; clone size: .; J gene: TRBJ2-7; CDR3 DNA: TGTGCCAGCAGCTCCCCGGGACAGGGGGCGCCCGAGCAGTACTTC; CDR3 protein: CASSSPGQGAPEQYF